A selection of T cell receptor beta chains follows, all from one sample in a study of PD-1 blockade in classical Hodgkin lymphoma. The table came from immunoSEQ multiplex PCR; TCRdb's copy has only in-frame clones and leaves some out. This sample has about 13,000 clones, with about 83% found just once. The specimen was peripheral blood mononuclear cells (PBMCs), collected at baseline. These receptor sequences come from a human donor with classical Hodgkin lymphoma. The CDR3 runs from the conserved cysteine through the conserved F or W. Fields, in order: clone size, J gene, V gene, D gene, CDR3 protein, CDR3 DNA. D genes are given only for firm matches. Not all rows give a size; the values are once, few, many and, for expanded clones, a class.

. | TRBJ2-7 | TRBV28 | . | CASSFSGWGEQYF | TGTGCCAGCAGTTTTTCGGGTTGGGGCGAGCAGTACTTC
. | TRBJ1-1 | TRBV2 | TRBD1 | CASTPRGQNTEAFF | TGTGCCAGCACCCCCAGGGGGCAGAACACTGAAGCTTTCTTT
. | TRBJ1-3 | TRBV29-1 | . | CSVEARLNTIYF | TGCAGCGTTGAAGCCAGGTTAAACACCATATATTTT
. | TRBJ1-3 | TRBV4-3 | . | CASSQEAVMATSGNTIYF | TGCGCCAGCAGCCAAGAGGCGGTTATGGCTACCTCGGGAAACACCATATATTTT
. | TRBJ1-2 | TRBV10-3 | . | CAISESGDNGYTF | TGTGCCATCAGTGAGTCCGGGGACAACGGCTACACCTTC
. | TRBJ2-7 | TRBV13 | TRBD2 | CASSPGLAGYSYEQYF | TGTGCCAGCAGCCCAGGACTAGCGGGATACTCCTACGAGCAGTACTTC
. | TRBJ2-3 | TRBV9 | . | CASSASHRADTQYF | TGTGCCAGCAGCGCCTCACACCGGGCAGATACGCAGTATTTT
. | TRBJ2-6 | TRBV7-9 | TRBD1 | CASSYLQGDAGANVLTF | TGTGCCAGCAGCTACCTCCAGGGGGACGCTGGGGCCAACGTCCTGACTTTC
. | TRBJ1-6 | TRBV5-1 | TRBD1 | CASSQDRAYSPLHF | TGCGCCAGCAGCCAGGACAGGGCGTATTCACCCCTCCACTTT
. | TRBJ1-1 | TRBV19 | . | CAISEGREAFF | TGTGCGATAAGTGAGGGGAGGGAAGCTTTCTTT
. | TRBJ2-7 | TRBV7-8 | . | CASSLRGTGEQYF | TGTGCCAGCAGCTTGAGGGGGACGGGGGAGCAGTACTTC
. | TRBJ2-1 | TRBV30 | . | CAWSGQEQFF | TGTGCCTGGTCGGGCCAAGAGCAGTTCTTC
. | TRBJ1-2 | TRBV10-3 | TRBD1 | CAISVQGQGDGYTF | TGTGCCATCAGTGTGCAGGGACAGGGGGACGGCTACACCTTC
. | TRBJ1-1 | TRBV10-3 | . | CAISGGRLNTEAFF | TGTGCCATCAGTGGGGGGCGATTGAACACTGAAGCTTTCTTT
few | TRBJ2-4 | TRBV19 | . | CASGVGAKNIQYF | TGTGCCAGCGGCGTGGGGGCCAAAAACATTCAGTACTTC
. | TRBJ1-4 | TRBV29-1 | . | CSVATGSSNEKLFF | TGCAGCGTTGCAACAGGCTCCTCTAATGAAAAACTGTTTTTT
. | TRBJ2-1 | TRBV6-1 | . | CATSGTGLNEQFF | TGTGCCACCTCCGGGACGGGCCTCAATGAGCAGTTCTTC
few | TRBJ1-4 | TRBV2 | TRBD1 | CASSGEQGQEKLFF | TGTGCCAGCAGTGGGGAACAGGGGCAGGAAAAACTGTTTTTT
. | TRBJ2-1 | TRBV9 | . | CASSPGDNEQFF | TGTGCCAGCAGCCCGGGAGACAATGAGCAGTTCTTC
. | TRBJ1-2 | TRBV7-2 | . | CASSYPQRTGMIGYTF | TGTGCCAGCAGCTACCCCCAGCGTACAGGGATGATTGGCTACACCTTC
few | TRBJ1-2 | TRBV19 | . | CASSIGGQPYGYTF | TGTGCCAGTAGTATAGGCGGACAACCCTATGGCTACACCTTC
. | TRBJ2-1 | TRBV5-1 | TRBD2 | CASSSAGLAAYNEQFF | TGCGCCAGCAGCAGCGCGGGACTAGCGGCCTACAATGAGCAGTTCTTC
. | TRBJ2-1 | TRBV19 | . | CASTSRSTPAYNEQFF | TGTGCCAGTACCTCTCGGTCGACCCCAGCCTACAATGAGCAGTTCTTC
. | TRBJ1-4 | TRBV28 | . | CASRGEKLFF | TGTGCCAGCAGGGGGGAAAAACTGTTTTTT
. | TRBJ1-5 | TRBV15 | . | CATSRESTNQPQHF | TGTGCCACCAGCCGAGAATCCACGAATCAGCCCCAGCATTTT
. | TRBJ2-7 | TRBV7-3 | . | CASSSQGHEQYF | TGTGCCAGCAGCTCTCAGGGCCACGAGCAGTACTTC
. | TRBJ2-1 | TRBV13 | TRBD2 | CASRTSGGADEQFF | TGTGCCAGCAGGACTAGCGGGGGGGCGGATGAGCAGTTCTTC
. | TRBJ2-5 | TRBV19 | . | CASSIGFGAWETQYF | TGTGCCAGTAGTATAGGGTTTGGGGCCTGGGAGACCCAGTACTTC
few | TRBJ2-5 | TRBV14 | . | CASSQDTIGQGPYQETQYF | TGTGCCAGCAGCCAAGATACCATAGGGCAGGGGCCGTACCAAGAGACCCAGTACTTC
. | TRBJ2-1 | TRBV29-1 | . | CSVEDKVGEQFF | TGCAGCGTTGAAGACAAAGTCGGTGAGCAGTTCTTC
. | TRBJ1-6 | TRBV18 | . | CASSLSRGDSPLHF | TGTGCCAGCTCCTTGTCGCGGGGCGATTCACCCCTCCACTTT
. | TRBJ1-1 | TRBV7-2 | . | CASSLQVRSEAFF | TGTGCCAGCAGCTTACAGGTTAGGTCTGAAGCTTTCTTT
once | TRBJ2-7 | TRBV28 | . | CACSAAGYEQYF | TGTGCCTGTAGCGCTGCGGGCTACGAGCAGTACTTC
. | TRBJ2-2 | TRBV5-1 | . | CASSPGQTNTGELFF | TGCGCCAGCAGCCCTGGACAGACGAACACCGGGGAGCTGTTTTTT
. | TRBJ2-5 | TRBV18 | TRBD2 | CASSPRGVETQYF | TGTGCCAGCTCACCTCGGGGGGTCGAGACCCAGTACTTC
. | TRBJ1-1 | TRBV7-2 | . | CASSLTTHSGGTEAFF | TGTGCCAGCAGCTTAACAACCCACTCCGGCGGCACTGAAGCTTTCTTT
. | TRBJ1-1 | TRBV27 | . | CASSPDPYLNTEAFF | TGTGCCAGCAGTCCCGATCCTTATTTGAACACTGAAGCTTTCTTT
. | TRBJ1-2 | TRBV28 | TRBD1 | CAVSGGTFNYGYTF | TGTGCCGTCTCAGGGGGCACATTTAACTATGGCTACACCTTC
. | TRBJ1-1 | TRBV10-3 | . | CAISQVRDTEAFF | TGTGCCATCAGTCAGGTGCGGGACACTGAAGCTTTCTTT
medium-sized | TRBJ1-1 | TRBV29-1 | TRBD1 | CSATGIGGAWAEAFF | TGCAGCGCCACGGGAATAGGGGGCGCTTGGGCTGAAGCTTTCTTT
. | TRBJ1-1 | TRBV2 | . | CAIRRVNTEAFF | TGTGCCATCCGGAGGGTGAACACTGAAGCTTTCTTT
. | TRBJ2-3 | TRBV6-4 | . | CASASGPDGTDTQYF | TGTGCCAGCGCCTCGGGACCGGATGGCACAGATACGCAGTATTTT
once | TRBJ1-2 | TRBV29-1 | TRBD1 | CSVDPAGGYGYTF | TGCAGCGTCGACCCCGCAGGGGGCTATGGCTACACCTTC
. | TRBJ1-6 | TRBV30 | . | CAWSVLRNSPLHF | TGTGCCTGGAGTGTACTAAGGAATTCACCCCTCCACTTT